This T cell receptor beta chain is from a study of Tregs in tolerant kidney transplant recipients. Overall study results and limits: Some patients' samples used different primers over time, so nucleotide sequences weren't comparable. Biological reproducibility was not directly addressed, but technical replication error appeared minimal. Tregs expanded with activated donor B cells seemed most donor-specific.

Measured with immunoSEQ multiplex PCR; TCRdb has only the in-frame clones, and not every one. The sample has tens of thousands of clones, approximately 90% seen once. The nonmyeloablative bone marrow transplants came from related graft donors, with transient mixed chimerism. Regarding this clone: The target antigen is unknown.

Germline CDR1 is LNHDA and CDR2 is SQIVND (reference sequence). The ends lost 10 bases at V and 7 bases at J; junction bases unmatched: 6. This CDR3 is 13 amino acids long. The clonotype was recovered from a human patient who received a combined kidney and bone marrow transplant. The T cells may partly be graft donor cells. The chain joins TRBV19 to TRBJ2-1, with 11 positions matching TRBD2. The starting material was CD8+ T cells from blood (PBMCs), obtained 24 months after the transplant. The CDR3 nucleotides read TGTGCCACTTCTAGCGGGAGGATTAATGAGCAGTTCTTC. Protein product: CATSSGRINEQFF.